This TCR beta chain was sequenced in a study of blood T cell repertoires in COVID-19. As for the study in general: The samples span acute and convalescent COVID-19 from the United States, Italy and Spain. The cDNA or gDNA used as material had been derived from T cells, B-cell-depleted T cells, or PBMCs.

This CDR3 is built from 15 residues. V was clipped by 3 bases and J by 5 bases; unmatched bases: 5. Germline V lookup: CDR1 SGHDT, CDR2 YYEEEE. Authors' analysis steps: Counts of nucleated cells, estimated from reference gene primer amplification, were obtained. The method was immunoSEQ multiplex PCR; TCRdb's version includes in-frame clones alone and lacks a portion of them. D and trimming were read from the DNA, whereas the V and J calls and clone size are those reported in that table. The table includes about 190,000 clones, approximately 90% detected once. The sequence came from a man aged 25 to 40 with acute or convalescent COVID-19. Sequences were obtained from peripheral blood. The chain employs TRBV5-6 and TRBJ2-7; 13 bases line up with TRBD2. The CDR3 DNA follows: TGTGCCAGCAGCTCCCGACTAGCGGGGGGACACGAGCAGTACTTC. As protein: CASSSRLAGGHEQYF. The whole variable domain, filled in from reference TRBV5-6 and TRBJ2-7, reads DAGVTQSPTHLIKTRGQQVTLRCSPKSGHDTVSWYQQALGQGPQFIFQYYEEEERQRGNFPDRFSGHQFPNYSSELNVNALLLGDSALYLCASSSRLAGGHEQYFGPGTRLTVT.